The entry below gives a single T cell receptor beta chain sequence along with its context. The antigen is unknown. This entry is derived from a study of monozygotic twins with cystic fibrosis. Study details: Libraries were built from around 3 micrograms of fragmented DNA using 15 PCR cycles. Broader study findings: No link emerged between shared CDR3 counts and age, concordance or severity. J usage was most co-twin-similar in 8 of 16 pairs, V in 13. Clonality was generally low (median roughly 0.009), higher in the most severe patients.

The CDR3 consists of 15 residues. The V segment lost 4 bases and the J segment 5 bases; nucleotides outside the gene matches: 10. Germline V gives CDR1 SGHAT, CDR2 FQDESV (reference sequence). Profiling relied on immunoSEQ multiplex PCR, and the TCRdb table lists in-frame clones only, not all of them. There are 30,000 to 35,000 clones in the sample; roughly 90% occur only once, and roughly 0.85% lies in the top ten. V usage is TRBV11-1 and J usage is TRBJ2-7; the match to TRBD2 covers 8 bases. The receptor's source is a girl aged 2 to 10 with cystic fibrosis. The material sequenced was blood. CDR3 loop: CASSWASAGDDEQYF. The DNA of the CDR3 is TGTGCCAGCAGCTGGGCGTCAGCGGGAGACGACGAGCAGTACTTC.